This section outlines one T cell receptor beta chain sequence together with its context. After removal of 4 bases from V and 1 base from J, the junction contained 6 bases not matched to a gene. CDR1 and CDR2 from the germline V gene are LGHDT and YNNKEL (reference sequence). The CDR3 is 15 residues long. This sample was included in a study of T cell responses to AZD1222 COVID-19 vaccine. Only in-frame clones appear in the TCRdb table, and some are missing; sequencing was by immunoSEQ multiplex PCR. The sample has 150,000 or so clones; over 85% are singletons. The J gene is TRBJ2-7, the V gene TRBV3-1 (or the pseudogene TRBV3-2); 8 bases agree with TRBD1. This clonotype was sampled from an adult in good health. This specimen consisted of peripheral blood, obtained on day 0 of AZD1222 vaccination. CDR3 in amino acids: CASSLTGGPSYEQYF. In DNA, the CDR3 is TGTGCCAGCAGCCTCACAGGGGGTCCTTCCTACGAGCAGTACTTC.